One sample yielded the 29 T cell receptor beta chains listed below, sequenced in a study of T-cell memory formation after mild COVID-19. MiXCR was run by TCRdb on the 5' RACE reads, yielding one entry per CDR3 protein. The sample has about 560,000 distinct CDR3 sequences; roughly 17% are singletons. Sequenced material: PBMCs or a T cell subset sorted from them (not recorded which). Every receptor here comes from an adult woman who had mild COVID-19 (a few samples of this study predate the infection). Cell type and time point are not known.

This chain connects TRBV14 to TRBJ2-2; D call uncertain. The CDR3 runs 14 residues. Trimming removed 2 bases from V and 3 bases from J, with 7 bases in between. In germline, CDR1 is SGHDN, CDR2 FVKESK. CDR3 DNA: TGTGCCAGCAGCCAACTACAGTACACCGGGGAGCTGTTTTTT. This translates into CASSQLQYTGELFF.

V is TRBV30 and J is TRBJ2-3; the D gene is possibly TRBD2 (6 bases). The CDR3 is 13 residues long. V was trimmed by 4 bases and J by 1 base, leaving 9 bases between them. Germline CDR1 is GTSNPN and CDR2 is SVGIG (reference sequence). CDR3 coding DNA: TGTGCCTGGATCGGCGGGGGCACAGATACGCAGTATTTT. This translates into CAWIGGGTDTQYF.

A few counts support this clonotype. This sequence joins TRBV7-9 and TRBJ2-2, with a tentative D call TRBD1 (5 bases). Germline assignment: CDR1 SEHNR and CDR2 FQNEAQ (reference sequence). The CDR3 is 14 residues long. V was clipped by 4 bases and J by 5 bases, with 11 bases between them. CDR3 nucleotides: TGTGCCAGCAGCTCAACCTCAGGGACCGGGGAGCTGTTTTTT. Protein: CASSSTSGTGELFF.

This clonotype was recorded many times. The chain combines TRBV10-3 with TRBJ1-1, with D possibly being TRBD1 (6 bases). The V and J ends lost 3 bases and 3 bases respectively, with 11 bases between them. This CDR3 spans 14 amino acids. The germline CDR1 and CDR2 sequences are ENHRY and SYGVKD. CDR3 residues: CAISDGRGDTEAFF. In nucleotides, the CDR3 is TGTGCCATCAGTGATGGCAGGGGAGACACTGAAGCTTTCTTT.

This clonotype was seen only a few times. The CDR3 nucleotides read TGTGCCACCAGCAGAGATCACGCAGTTAGCTACGAGCAGTACTTC. This encodes CATSRDHAVSYEQYF. The gene calls are TRBV15 and TRBJ2-7; no reliable D call. The CDR3 runs 15 residues. V shed 0 bases and J shed 3 bases, with 12 bases lying between them. Germline V gene lookup returns CDR1 LNHNV and CDR2 YYDKDF (reference sequence).

The rearrangement uses TRBV28 and TRBJ2-2, with a possible D match to TRBD1 (5 bases). Germline V gene data show CDR1 as MDHEN and CDR2 as SYDVKM. V was cut by 7 bases and J by 0 bases, with 9 bases left in between. The CDR3 totals 14 residues. The CDR3 DNA sequence: TGTGCCAGCACCCAGACAGCGAACACCGGGGAGCTGTTTTTT. Protein sequence: CASTQTANTGELFF.

V is TRBV7-6 and J is TRBJ2-5; D remains ambiguous. Germline V gives CDR1 SGHVS, CDR2 FNYEAQ. Trimming cost V 1 base and J 0 bases, with 9 bases left between them. The CDR3 sequence is 15 residues long. The CDR3 coding sequence is TGTGCCAGCAGCTTAGACTGGGGAAACCAAGAGACCCAGTACTTC. Its protein is CASSLDWGNQETQYF.

The chain has TRBV5-1 and TRBJ2-5; TRBD1 matches at 10 bases. J gave up 4 bases and V 7 bases, and 4 bases lay outside the gene matches. The CDR3 consists of 13 residues. Germline assignment: CDR1 SGHRS and CDR2 YFSETQ. The CDR3 DNA reads as TGCGCCAGCGGGACAGGGGAGAGAGAGACCCAGTACTTC. The encoded protein is CASGTGERETQYF.

This clonotype was seen only a few times. The gene calls are TRBV5-5 and TRBJ1-4; 7 bases line up with TRBD1. J lost 6 bases, V lost 4 bases, and 9 bases had no gene match. The CDR3 totals 15 residues. Looked up from germline, CDR1 is SGHKS and CDR2 is YYEKEE (reference sequence). The CDR3 DNA follows: TGTGCCAGCAGCGTTACAGGGGAGGAAGATGAAAAACTGTTTTTT. It yields the protein CASSVTGEEDEKLFF.

This chain uses TRBV4-3 with TRBJ2-1; D is unresolved. This CDR3 is 17 amino acids long. Trimming stripped 0 bases from V and 1 base from J, with 13 bases between. Germline-derived CDR1 and CDR2 are LGHNA and YSLEER. The CDR3 region has the DNA TGCGCCAGCAGCCAAGATGGTGGCCTTAAGTCCTACAATGAGCAGTTCTTC. It codes for CASSQDGGLKSYNEQFF.

V and J are TRBV15 and TRBJ2-1, with TRBD1 as a possible D gene (5 bases). V was shortened by 4 bases and J by 0 bases, with 16 bases between the two germline ends. Germline values: CDR1 LNHNV, CDR2 YYDKDF (reference sequence). This CDR3 is 17 amino acids long. DNA of the CDR3: TGTGCCACCAGCACCCCTGGGCAGGGTAGCTCCTACAATGAGCAGTTCTTC. Translating gives CATSTPGQGSSYNEQFF.

The rearrangement joins TRBV11-1 to TRBJ2-7; 7 bases are shared with TRBD1. Trimming at V came to 1 base and at J to 3 bases, leaving 6 bases not matched to a gene. This CDR3 comprises 15 residues. Germline assignment: CDR1 SGHAT and CDR2 FQDESV (reference sequence). CDR3 in amino acids: CASSLGTGRIYEQYF. The CDR3 DNA follows: TGTGCCAGCAGCTTAGGGACAGGCCGGATCTACGAGCAGTACTTC.

This clonotype was observed a handful of times. The chain recombines TRBV6-2 or TRBV6-3 with TRBJ2-5; D may match TRBD1 or TRBD2 (5 bases each). Germline values: CDR1 MNHEY, CDR2 SVGEGT. V dropped 0 bases and J dropped 4 bases, with 12 bases sitting between them. The CDR3 consists of 15 residues. The CDR3 DNA follows: TGTGCCAGCAGTTACTCTGGGACGGTCCGAGAGACCCAGTACTTC. This codes for CASSYSGTVRETQYF.

This clonotype has a handful of counts. V is TRBV7-6 and J is TRBJ2-7; either TRBD1 or TRBD2 may supply D (5 bases each). Per germline, CDR1 SGHVS and CDR2 FNYEAQ. This CDR3 is 12 amino acids long. Trimming took off 3 bases at V and 5 bases at J, with 8 bases between the two ends. CDR3 protein: CASSFRDHEQYF. The DNA for the CDR3 is TGTGCCAGCAGCTTCAGGGACCACGAGCAGTACTTC.

This clonotype was observed a handful of times. J is TRBJ2-1 and V is TRBV21-1; TRBD2 is the table's D call, not checked against the DNA. TRBV21-1 constitutes a pseudogene. The length of the CDR3 is 16 residues. Here the CDR3 reads CASSSSREGADNEQFF. Written as DNA, the CDR3 is TGTGCCAGCAGCTCGTCGCGGGAGGGCGCAGACAATGAGCAGTTCTTC.

This clonotype was seen more than once but under ten times. The V and J genes are TRBV4-2 and TRBJ1-1; TRBD1 aligns across 7 bases. Germline V gene data show CDR1 as LGHNA and CDR2 as YNFKEQ. The J segment lost 3 bases and the V segment lost 4 bases, leaving 5 bases of the junction unmatched. The length of the CDR3 is 14 residues. CDR3 sequence: CASSRQTGYTEAFF. The CDR3, as DNA: TGTGCCAGCAGCCGACAGACAGGGTACACTGAAGCTTTCTTT.

V gene TRBV3-1 combines with J gene TRBJ1-1; no definite D call. The CDR3 contains 14 residues. The germline V and J ends were trimmed by 3 bases and 4 bases, with 12 bases remaining between them. Germline V gives CDR1 LGHDT, CDR2 YNNKEL (reference sequence). CDR3 amino acids: CASSQRLSGTEAFF. CDR3 DNA sequence: TGTGCCAGCAGCCAGAGGCTGAGCGGCACTGAAGCTTTCTTT.

The chain recombines TRBV2 with TRBJ2-2; 10 bases match TRBD1. The V and J ends lost 10 bases and 4 bases, in that order; junction bases with no gene match: 12. CDR3 length: 16 residues. CDR1 and CDR2 from the germline V gene are SNHLY and FYNNEI. In nucleotides, the CDR3 is TGTGCCACCCGAGGGACAGGGGTCACTCTCACCGGGGAGCTGTTTTTT. Amino acid sequence: CATRGTGVTLTGELFF.

With respect to this clonotype: The germline gene is not matched at one end of the junction; a read error may be the cause. V and J are TRBV6-6 and TRBJ1-2, with 8 bases fitting TRBD1. The CDR3 is 14 residues long. Germline values: CDR1 MNHNY, CDR2 SVGAGI (reference sequence). The CDR3 here is CAGRGGTGLNGYTF. The CDR3 DNA reads as TGTGCCGGCAGGGGCGGGACAGGCCTTAATGGCTACACCTTC.

This clonotype occurred a few times. The chain couples TRBV29-1 to TRBJ2-7, with TRBD2 identical over 8 bases. Germline assignment: CDR1 SQVTM and CDR2 ANQGSEA. V lost 3 bases, J lost 3 bases, and 7 bases stayed unmatched. The CDR3 sequence is 14 residues long. The CDR3 nucleotides are TGCAGCGTTGAGGTGGCGGGAGGTAACTACGAGCAGTACTTC. This gives the protein CSVEVAGGNYEQYF.

The J gene is TRBJ2-7, the V gene TRBV6-2 or TRBV6-3; 8 nucleotides line up with TRBD1. The germline gives CDR1 MNHEY, CDR2 SVGEGT. The CDR3 is 15 amino acids. V trimming: 2 bases; J trimming: 4 bases; junction bases outside the gene matches: 7. This CDR3 reads CASSYPTGVIYEQYF. For the CDR3, the DNA is TGTGCCAGCAGTTACCCGACAGGGGTGATTTACGAGCAGTACTTC.

The V gene is TRBV5-1, the J gene TRBJ2-1, with TRBD1 as a possible D gene (6 bases). V lost 0 bases and J lost 8, with 18 bases in between. The CDR3 spans 16 residues. Germline V gene data show CDR1 as SGHRS and CDR2 as YFSETQ. The DNA of the CDR3 is TGCGCCAGCAGCTTGGTGGGCGGACAGAATTGGGATGAGCAGTTCTTC. Translated, it gives CASSLVGGQNWDEQFF. Full variable domain (missing parts from reference TRBV5-1 and TRBJ2-1): KAGVTQTPRYLIKTRGQQVTLSCSPISGHRSVSWYQQTPGQGLQFLFEYFSETQRNKGNFPGRFSGRQFSNSRSEMNVSTLELGDSALYLCASSLVGGQNWDEQFFGPGTRLTVL.

This clonotype has just a few counts. The rearrangement joins TRBV4-2 to TRBJ2-1, with 10 bases fitting TRBD2. The CDR3 is 17 amino acids. Losses at the gene ends were 3 bases for V and 6 bases for J; bases not matched to a gene: 11. Germline V gene data show CDR1 as LGHNA and CDR2 as YNFKEQ. The CDR3 loop reads CASSQLQPGLAANEQFF. The CDR3 nucleotides are TGTGCCAGCAGCCAGCTACAACCCGGACTAGCGGCCAATGAGCAGTTCTTC.

The sample holds a few counts of this clonotype. The rearrangement links TRBV14 to TRBJ1-4, with D hard to call. Trimming stripped 5 bases from V and 6 bases from J, with 13 bases between. This CDR3 is 14 amino acids long. The germline CDR1 and CDR2 sequences are SGHDN and FVKESK. Here the CDR3 reads CASSAWRSHEKLFF. Written as DNA, the CDR3 is TGTGCCAGCAGCGCGTGGCGGTCTCATGAAAAACTGTTTTTT.

This sequence joins TRBV7-9 and TRBJ2-5; perhaps TRBD1 as D (6 bases). Per germline, CDR1 SEHNR and CDR2 FQNEAQ (reference sequence). The V and J ends lost 4 bases and 4 bases respectively, with 16 bases between them. The CDR3 is 15 residues long. CDR3 DNA sequence: TGTGCCAGCAGCTCGAGAGGGGGTTTAGGAGAGACCCAGTACTTC. Amino acids: CASSSRGGLGETQYF.

J is TRBJ2-1 and V is TRBV10-3; D is undetermined. Trimming removed 0 bases from V and 10 bases from J, with 7 bases in between. Germline CDR1 reads ENHRY; CDR2 reads SYGVKD. The CDR3 extends over 12 amino acids. The CDR3 spells CAISESRKEQFF. The CDR3 DNA reads as TGTGCCATCAGTGAGTCGAGGAAGGAGCAGTTCTTC.

The chain joins TRBV29-1 to TRBJ2-3; D is perhaps TRBD1 or TRBD2 (6 bases each). Trimming stripped 5 bases from V and 1 base from J, with 13 bases between. The germline V gene encodes CDR1 SQVTM and CDR2 ANQGSEA. The CDR3 runs to 14 residues. CDR3 DNA sequence: TGCAGCGTTAGGGGGGCAGAGGGCACAGATACGCAGTATTTT. Its translation is CSVRGAEGTDTQYF.

This clonotype was seen a handful of times. The chain has TRBV11-3 and TRBJ2-2; 9 nucleotides line up with TRBD2. This CDR3 contains 19 residues. V shed 4 bases and J 4 bases; nucleotides not matched to a gene: 16. Germline-derived CDR1 and CDR2 are SGHNT and YENEEA. The CDR3 loop reads CASSSPLGGRAASTGELFF. The CDR3 DNA follows: TGTGCCAGCAGCTCGCCTTTGGGCGGGAGGGCGGCTAGCACCGGGGAGCTGTTTTTT.

In its sample, this clonotype was seen a few times. V usage is TRBV12-3 or TRBV12-4 and J usage is TRBJ2-1; D might be TRBD1 (6 bases). The CDR3 is made up of 17 amino acids. V was shortened by 3 bases and J by 0 bases, with 15 bases between the two germline ends. Here the CDR3 DNA reads TGTGCCAGCAGTTTCAGCCCGGACAGTCGCTCCTACAATGAGCAGTTCTTC. This encodes CASSFSPDSRSYNEQFF.